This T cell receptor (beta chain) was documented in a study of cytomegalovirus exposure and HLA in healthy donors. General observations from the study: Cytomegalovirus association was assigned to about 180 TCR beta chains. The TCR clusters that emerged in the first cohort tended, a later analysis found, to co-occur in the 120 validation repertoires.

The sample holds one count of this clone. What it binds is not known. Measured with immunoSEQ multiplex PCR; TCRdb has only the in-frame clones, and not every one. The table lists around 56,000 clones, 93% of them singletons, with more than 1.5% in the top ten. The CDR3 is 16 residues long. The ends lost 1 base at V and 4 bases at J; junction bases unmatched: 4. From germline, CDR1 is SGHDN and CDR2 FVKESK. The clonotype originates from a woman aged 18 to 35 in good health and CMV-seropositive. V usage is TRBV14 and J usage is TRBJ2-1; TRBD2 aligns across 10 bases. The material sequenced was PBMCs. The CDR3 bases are TGTGCCAGCAGCCAAGTTCGGACTAGCGGATACAATGAGCAGTTCTTC. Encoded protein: CASSQVRTSGYNEQFF.